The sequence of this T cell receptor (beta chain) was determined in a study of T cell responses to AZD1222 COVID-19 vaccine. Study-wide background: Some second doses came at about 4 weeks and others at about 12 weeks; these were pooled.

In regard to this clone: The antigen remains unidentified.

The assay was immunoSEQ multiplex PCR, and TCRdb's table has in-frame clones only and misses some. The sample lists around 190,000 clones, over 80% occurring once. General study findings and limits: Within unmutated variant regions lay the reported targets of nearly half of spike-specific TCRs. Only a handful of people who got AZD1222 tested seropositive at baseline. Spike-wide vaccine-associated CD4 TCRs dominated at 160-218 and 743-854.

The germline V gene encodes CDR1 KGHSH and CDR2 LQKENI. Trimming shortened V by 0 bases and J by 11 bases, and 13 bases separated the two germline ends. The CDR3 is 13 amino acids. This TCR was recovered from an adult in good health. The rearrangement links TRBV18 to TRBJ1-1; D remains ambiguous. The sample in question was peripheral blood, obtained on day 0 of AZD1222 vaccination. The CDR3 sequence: CASSPPASRGAFF. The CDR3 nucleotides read TGTGCCAGCTCACCACCGGCCAGCCGAGGGGCTTTCTTT.